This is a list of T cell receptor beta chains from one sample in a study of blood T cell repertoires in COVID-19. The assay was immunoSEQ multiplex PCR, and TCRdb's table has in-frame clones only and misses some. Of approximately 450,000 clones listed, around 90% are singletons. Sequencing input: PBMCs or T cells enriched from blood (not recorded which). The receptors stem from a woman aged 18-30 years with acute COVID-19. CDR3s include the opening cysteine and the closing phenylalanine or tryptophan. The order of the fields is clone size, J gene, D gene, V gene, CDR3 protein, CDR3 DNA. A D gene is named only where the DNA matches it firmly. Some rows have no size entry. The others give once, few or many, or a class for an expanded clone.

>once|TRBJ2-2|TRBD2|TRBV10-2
CASSLLAGKKNTGELFF
TGCGCCAGTTCACTGCTAGCGGGAAAAAAGAACACCGGGGAGCTGTTTTTT
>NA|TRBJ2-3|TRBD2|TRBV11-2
CASSLMPSGKDTQYF
TGTGCCAGCAGCTTAATGCCTAGCGGGAAAGATACGCAGTATTTT
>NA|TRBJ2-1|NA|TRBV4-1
CASSQIPQGNEQFF
TGCGCCAGCAGCCAAATACCACAGGGCAATGAGCAGTTCTTC
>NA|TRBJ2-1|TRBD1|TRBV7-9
CAISHRGTDEQFF
TGTGCCATCAGTCACAGGGGTACGGATGAGCAGTTCTTC
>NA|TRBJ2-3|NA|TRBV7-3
CASSLVGGADTQYF
TGTGCCAGCAGCTTAGTAGGAGGTGCAGATACGCAGTATTTT
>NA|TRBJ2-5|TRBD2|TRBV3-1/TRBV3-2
CASSFGLAQETQYF
TGTGCCAGCAGCTTCGGACTAGCCCAAGAGACCCAGTACTTC
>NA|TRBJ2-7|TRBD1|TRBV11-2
CASSGPGQGMGEQYF
TGTGCCAGCAGCGGGCCGGGACAGGGGATGGGTGAGCAGTACTTC
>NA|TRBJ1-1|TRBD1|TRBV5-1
CASSQTGTNTEAFF
TGCGCCAGCAGCCAGACAGGGACTAACACTGAAGCTTTCTTT
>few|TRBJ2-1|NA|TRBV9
CASSSTGQFF
TGTGCCAGCAGCTCCACGGGGCAGTTCTTC
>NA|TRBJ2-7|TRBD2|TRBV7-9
CASTPRGGFVEQYF
TGTGCCAGCACTCCGCGGGGGGGCTTTGTGGAGCAGTACTTC
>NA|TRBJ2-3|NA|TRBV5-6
CASSSFTDTQYF
TGTGCCAGCAGCTCATTCACAGATACGCAGTATTTT
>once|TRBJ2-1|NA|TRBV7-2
CASSPPGSEQFF
TGTGCCAGCAGCCCCCCGGGGAGTGAGCAGTTCTTC
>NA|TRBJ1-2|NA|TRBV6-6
CASKPGLTNYGYTF
TGTGCCAGCAAGCCGGGACTGACGAACTATGGCTACACCTTC
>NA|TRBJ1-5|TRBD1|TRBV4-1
CASSQTGFQPQHF
TGCGCCAGCAGCCAGACAGGGTTTCAGCCCCAGCATTTT
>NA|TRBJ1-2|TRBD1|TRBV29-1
CSVPGTGVSYGYTF
TGCAGCGTGCCGGGGACAGGAGTCTCCTATGGCTACACCTTC
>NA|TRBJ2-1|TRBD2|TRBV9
CASSYTLIEREGQVEQFF
TGTGCCAGCAGCTATACCCTTATCGAGCGGGAGGGCCAGGTTGAGCAGTTCTTC
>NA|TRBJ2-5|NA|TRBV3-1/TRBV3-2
CASSQGGQETQYF
TGTGCCAGCAGCCAAGGCGGCCAAGAGACCCAGTACTTC
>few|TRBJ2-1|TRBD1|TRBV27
CASSRVGQTYNEQFF
TGTGCCAGCAGTAGGGTGGGACAGACCTACAATGAGCAGTTCTTC
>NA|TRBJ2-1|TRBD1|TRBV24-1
CATSDAGGATYNEQFF
TGTGCCACCAGTGATGCAGGGGGCGCGACCTACAATGAGCAGTTCTTC
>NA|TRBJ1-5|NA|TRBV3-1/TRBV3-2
CASSPRQYHQPQHF
TGTGCCAGCAGCCCTAGACAGTACCATCAGCCCCAGCATTTT
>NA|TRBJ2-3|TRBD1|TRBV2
CASSDTGQGKADTQYF
TGTGCCAGCAGTGATACGGGACAGGGGAAGGCAGATACGCAGTATTTT
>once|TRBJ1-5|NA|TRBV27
CASSQGSQPQHF
TGTGCCAGCAGCCAGGGGAGTCAGCCCCAGCATTTT
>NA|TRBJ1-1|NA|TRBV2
CASSDALRVTGAFF
TGTGCCAGCAGTGATGCCCTCAGGGTAACTGGGGCTTTCTTT
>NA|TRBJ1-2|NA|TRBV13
CASSLQGLRGYTF
TGTGCCAGCAGCTTACAGGGTCTGAGGGGCTACACCTTC
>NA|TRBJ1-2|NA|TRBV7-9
CASSLGSGPTGNYGYTF
TGTGCCAGCAGCCTAGGCTCGGGCCCTACAGGGAACTATGGCTACACCTTC
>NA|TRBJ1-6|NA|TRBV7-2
CASRPTGHSPLHF
TGTGCCAGCAGACCTACAGGGCATTCACCCCTCCACTTT
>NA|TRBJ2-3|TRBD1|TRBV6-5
CASRAQGADTQYF
TGTGCCAGCAGGGCCCAGGGGGCAGATACGCAGTATTTT
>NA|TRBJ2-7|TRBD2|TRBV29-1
CSVSSLADLSYEQYF
TGCAGCGTCTCCTCCCTAGCGGACCTCTCCTACGAGCAGTACTTC
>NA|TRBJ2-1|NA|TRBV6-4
CASSDQASVVDEQFF
TGTGCCAGCAGTGACCAGGCTAGCGTCGTCGATGAGCAGTTCTTC
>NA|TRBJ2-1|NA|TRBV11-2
CASSLDGQSKGLKGDEQFF
TGTGCCAGCAGCTTAGACGGACAGTCCAAAGGACTCAAAGGGGATGAGCAGTTCTTC
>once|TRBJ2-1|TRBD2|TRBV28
CASSLGVREPLEQFF
TGTGCCAGCAGTTTAGGAGTGCGGGAGCCACTGGAGCAGTTCTTC
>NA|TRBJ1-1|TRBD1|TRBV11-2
CASSFSTGEAFF
TGTGCCAGCAGCTTCTCGACAGGGGAAGCTTTCTTT
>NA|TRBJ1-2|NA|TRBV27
CASSLSATEYGYTF
TGTGCCAGCAGTTTATCCGCGACAGAGTATGGCTACACCTTC
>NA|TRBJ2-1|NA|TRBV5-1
CASSLAGDPYNEQFF
TGCGCCAGCAGCTTGGCGGGGGACCCATACAATGAGCAGTTCTTC
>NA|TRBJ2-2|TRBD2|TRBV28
CASSGLAGVTGELFF
TGTGCCTCCTCCGGACTAGCGGGAGTCACCGGGGAGCTGTTTTTT
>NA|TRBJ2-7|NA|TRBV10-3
CAIGGGAYEQYF
TGTGCCATCGGAGGAGGGGCCTACGAGCAGTACTTC
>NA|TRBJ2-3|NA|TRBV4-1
CASSQVSAGRSDTQYF
TGCGCCAGCAGCCAAGTATCTGCGGGACGCTCAGATACGCAGTATTTT
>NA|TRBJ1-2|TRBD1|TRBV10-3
CAISLGAPKPGQVYYGYTF
TGTGCCATCTCCCTGGGGGCCCCAAAGCCGGGACAGGTTTACTATGGCTACACCTTC
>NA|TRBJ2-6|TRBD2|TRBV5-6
CASSLYSLAGAGANVLTF
TGTGCCAGCAGCTTGTATTCGCTAGCGGGAGCCGGGGCCAACGTCCTGACTTTC
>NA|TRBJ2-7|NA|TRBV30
CAWSVGRGGADEQYF
TGTGCCTGGAGTGTGGGGAGGGGGGGCGCAGACGAGCAGTACTTC
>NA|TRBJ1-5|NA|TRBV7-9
CASSLTGDSNQPQHF
TGTGCCAGCAGCCTTACCGGGGATAGCAATCAGCCCCAGCATTTT
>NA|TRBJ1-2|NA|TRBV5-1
CASATGSYGYTF
TGCGCCAGCGCAACAGGGAGTTACGGCTACACCTTC
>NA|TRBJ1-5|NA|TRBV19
CASSLLAAGQPQHF
TGTGCCAGTAGTCTGTTGGCGGCGGGACAGCCCCAGCATTTT
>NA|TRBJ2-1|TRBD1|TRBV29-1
CSVAQGAPFYNEQFF
TGCAGCGTTGCCCAGGGGGCTCCCTTCTACAATGAGCAGTTCTTC
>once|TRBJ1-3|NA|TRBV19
CASSTLPSSGNTIYF
TGTGCCAGTAGTACCTTACCGAGCTCTGGAAACACCATATATTTT
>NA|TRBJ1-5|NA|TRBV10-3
CAISGDTYQPQHF
TGTGCCATCAGTGGGGACACCTATCAGCCCCAGCATTTT
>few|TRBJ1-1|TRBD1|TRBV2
CASREDRGWGTEAFF
TGTGCCAGCAGAGAGGACAGGGGATGGGGCACTGAAGCTTTCTTT
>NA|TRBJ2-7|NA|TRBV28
CASSLFLYGQQKFYEQYF
TGTGCCAGCAGTTTATTTCTTTATGGGCAGCAAAAGTTCTACGAGCAGTACTTC